The 29 T cell receptor beta chains in this list originate from one sample, sequenced in a study of T cells in Graves' hyperthyroidism and ophthalmopathy. What was amplified from RNA transcripts were TCR beta CDR3 regions. The study used the HTBI primer set for a first-round RT-PCR of the TCR CDR3. TCRdb ran MiXCR on the multiplex PCR reads and lists one entry per CDR3 protein. The sample yields some 380,000 distinct CDR3 sequences, approximately 13% seen once. The specimen sequenced was blood. These receptor sequences come from a man between 25 and 39 years old with Graves' hyperthyroidism that later progressed to Graves' ophthalmopathy.

This clonotype came up a few times. The gene calls are TRBV7-3 and TRBJ1-2, with 7 bases fitting TRBD1. CDR1 is SGHTA, CDR2 FQGTGA, per germline. The CDR3 has 12 amino acids. V shed 5 bases and J 9 bases; nucleotides not matched to a gene: 6. This chain's CDR3 is CASSPRQGSYTF. CDR3 bases: TGTGCCAGCAGCCCCCGACAGGGAAGCTACACCTTC.

This clonotype came up a few times. CDR3 loop: CASSIGLAGRSSYNEQFF. The CDR3 bases are TGTGCCAGTAGCATTGGACTAGCGGGGAGAAGCTCCTACAATGAGCAGTTCTTC. V gene TRBV19 combines with J gene TRBJ2-1; 12 bases match TRBD2. CDR1 is LNHDA and CDR2 is SQIVND in the germline V gene (reference sequence). V dropped 6 bases and J dropped 0; count of bases not matched to a gene: 9. The CDR3 length is 18 residues.

The chain joins TRBV30 to TRBJ2-7, with 10 bases aligning to TRBD1. Per germline, CDR1 GTSNPN and CDR2 SVGIG (reference sequence). After removal of 0 bases from V and 5 bases from J, the junction contained 10 bases not matched to a gene. The CDR3 is 16 residues long. The chain's CDR3 is CAWSVKLTGGLNEQYF. CDR3 coding DNA: TGTGCCTGGAGTGTAAAATTGACAGGGGGCCTAAACGAGCAGTACTTC.

The chain recombines TRBV6-1 with TRBJ1-6; unclear D gene. CDR3 length equals 14 residues. CDR1 and CDR2 (germline): MNHNS, SASEGT. The germline V and J ends were trimmed by 6 bases and 12 bases, with 18 bases remaining between them. CDR3 bases: TGTGCCAGCAGCGCAGGCTGGCCCTCAGGACCCCTCCACTTT. Protein product: CASSAGWPSGPLHF.

This clonotype was observed many times. The chain carries TRBV5-1 and TRBJ1-6, with D perhaps TRBD1 (6 bases). CDR1 is SGHRS, CDR2 YFSETQ, per germline. The V and J ends lost 9 bases and 10 bases respectively, with 20 bases between them. The CDR3 totals 14 residues. In DNA, the CDR3 is TGCGCCAACTCTCTCGGACAGCCGGGGTCACCCCTCCACTTT. Translating it yields CANSLGQPGSPLHF.

This clonotype was seen repeatedly, ten times or more. V gene TRBV11-1 combines with J gene TRBJ2-4; D possibly corresponds to TRBD2 (6 bases). Germline V gives CDR1 SGHAT, CDR2 FQDESV (reference sequence). This CDR3 is built from 16 residues. V was trimmed by 5 bases and J by 0 bases, leaving 14 bases between them. CDR3 nucleotides: TGTGCCAGCAGCCGGGGAGGTCTTCTAGCCAAAAACATTCAGTACTTC. This translates into CASSRGGLLAKNIQYF.

This clonotype was found many times. The V call is TRBV12-3 or TRBV12-4, the J call TRBJ1-2; TRBD1 matches at 7 bases. V lost 4 bases and J lost 8; bases outside the gene matches: 10. This CDR3 comprises 14 residues. CDR3 DNA: TGTGCCAGCAGTTCCCTAGGACAGGTCCAAGGCTACACCTTC. Protein sequence: CASSSLGQVQGYTF.

This clonotype has ten or more counts. This sequence joins TRBV28 and TRBJ2-7, with D tentatively TRBD1 (6 bases). The CDR3 has 15 amino acids. Germline V gene sequence: CDR1 MDHEN, CDR2 SYDVKM. Trimming took 7 bases from V and 5 from J, leaving 21 bases between them. Here the CDR3 reads CASTFVGQGIHEQYF. CDR3 DNA sequence: TGTGCCAGCACCTTTGTGGGGCAGGGGATCCACGAGCAGTACTTC.

In its sample, this clonotype was seen many times. The gene calls are TRBV5-1 and TRBJ2-7, with 9 bases lining up with TRBD1. The V gene end was trimmed by 4 bases and the J gene end by 0 bases; junction bases not matched to a gene: 8. Germline V gene data show CDR1 as SGHRS and CDR2 as YFSETQ. This CDR3 comprises 16 residues. DNA of the CDR3: TGCGCCAGCAGCAGCCGGACAGGGGCCGTCTCCTACGAGCAGTACTTC. Amino acids: CASSSRTGAVSYEQYF.

This clonotype came up many times. This rearrangement joins TRBV11-3 to TRBJ1-4; D is possibly TRBD1 (5 bases). The length of the CDR3 is 15 residues. V was cut by 4 bases and J by 0 bases, with 9 bases left in between. The germline V gene encodes CDR1 SGHNT and CDR2 YENEEA. DNA for the CDR3: TGTGCCAGCAGCTCCGACAGTACAACTAATGAAAAACTGTTTTTT. Its protein is CASSSDSTTNEKLFF.

Ten or more counts support this clonotype. The chain is built from TRBV5-1 and TRBJ1-1; TRBD1 is a possible D gene (5 bases). Looked up from germline, CDR1 is SGHRS and CDR2 is YFSETQ. Trimming pared 6 bases from V and 4 bases from J, leaving 13 bases between. CDR3 length equals 13 residues. The CDR3 DNA reads TGCGCCAGCATCGGGCCTGGGGGCACTGAAGCTTTCTTT. Protein: CASIGPGGTEAFF.

A remark on this clonotype: A read error is possible here, since a much larger clone lies one base away. V and J are TRBV10-2 and TRBJ2-1; D perhaps matches TRBD2 (5 bases). The CDR3 runs 14 residues. Germline CDR1 reads WSHSY; CDR2 reads SAAADI. V lost 4 bases to trimming and J lost 6 bases, with 13 bases between them. CDR3 DNA sequence: TGCGCCAGCAGTGCAAGGCATCGGGGCAATGAGCAGTTCTTC. It codes for CASSARHRGNEQFF.

This clonotype has ten or more counts. V and J are TRBV30 and TRBJ2-5; D is unclear. Germline V gene lookup returns CDR1 GTSNPN and CDR2 SVGIG (reference sequence). This CDR3 has 15 amino acids. V was cut by 0 bases and J by 3 bases, with 14 bases left in between. DNA of the CDR3: TGTGCCTGGAGTGTAACAACGGCTTTAAAAGAGACCCAGTACTTC. This translates into CAWSVTTALKETQYF.

In its sample, this clonotype was seen many times. The CDR3: CASSYSWDRLPYEQYF. The CDR3 DNA follows: TGTGCCAGCAGTTACTCATGGGACAGGTTACCCTACGAGCAGTACTTC. The V and J genes are TRBV6-5 and TRBJ2-7; TRBD1 matches at 8 bases. The CDR3 runs 16 residues. Germline lookup yields CDR1 MNHEY and CDR2 SVGAGI. The J segment lost 2 bases and the V segment lost 0 bases, leaving 6 bases of the junction unmatched.

The chain combines TRBV5-4 with TRBJ2-5; TRBD2 matches at 8 bases. CDR1 is SGHNT and CDR2 is YYREEE in the germline V gene (reference sequence). J was trimmed by 5 bases and V by 0 bases; bases with no gene match: 12. CDR3 size: 17 residues. CDR3 nucleotide sequence: TGTGCCAGCAGCTTGGGACGTGGAGGACTAGCATATGAGACCCAGTACTTC. Amino acids: CASSLGRGGLAYETQYF.

This clonotype has only a few counts. Sequence at one end of the junction differs from germline and may be a read error. V usage is TRBV24-1 and J usage is TRBJ2-2; D may match TRBD1 or TRBD2 (5 bases each). The CDR3 is 15 residues long. CDR1 and CDR2 (germline): KGHDR, SFDVKD. The CDR3 here is CATSDLGQDTGEPFF. For the CDR3, the DNA is TGTGCCACCAGTGATTTAGGGCAGGACACCGGGGAGCCGTTTTTT.

In its sample, this clonotype was seen a few times. The chain recombines TRBV10-1 with TRBJ2-5; a weak D match, TRBD2 (5 bases). The V gene's germline CDR1 is WNHNN and CDR2 SYGVQD (reference sequence). The V and J ends lost 6 bases and 4 bases respectively, with 9 bases between them. The CDR3 covers 12 residues. The CDR3 spells CASRSGRETQYF. In nucleotides, the CDR3 is TGCGCCAGCAGGTCGGGGAGAGAGACCCAGTACTTC.

There are many counts of this clonotype. The chain links TRBV20-1 to TRBJ2-7, with D maybe TRBD1 (5 bases). CDR1 DFQATT and CDR2 SNEGSKA come from the germline V gene (reference sequence). Trimming removed 1 base at V and 2 bases at J, with 6 bases between. The CDR3 covers 12 residues. As DNA, the CDR3 is TGCAGTGCTAGAGCAGGGACCTACGAGCAGTACTTC. It is translated as CSARAGTYEQYF.

This clonotype was observed at least ten times. The J gene is TRBJ1-1, the V gene TRBV3-1; D gene unclear. The CDR3 covers 14 residues. V was pared by 0 bases and J by 11 bases, with 16 bases between. The V gene's germline CDR1 is LGHDT and CDR2 YNNKEL (reference sequence). The CDR3 region has the DNA TGTGCCAGCAGCCAAGATGACCCGCGGGGAGCGGCTTTCTTT. It specifies CASSQDDPRGAAFF.

The gene calls are TRBV5-1 and TRBJ2-3; no clear D. The CDR3 has 12 amino acids. Germline CDR1 SGHRS, CDR2 YFSETQ. Trimming removed 7 bases from V and 9 bases from J, with 15 bases in between. The CDR3 DNA reads as TGCGCCAGCGCCCCAGAACAGAGAACGCAGTATTTT. It translates to CASAPEQRTQYF.

The count of this clonotype is one. A much larger clone sits a single nucleotide away, making a read error possible. The chain employs TRBV11-2 and TRBJ2-2; 7 bases fit TRBD2. Germline CDR1 SGHAT, CDR2 FQNNGV. The CDR3 length is 16 residues. CDR3 region: CASSFTSGLDTGELSF. The CDR3 DNA follows: TGTGCCAGCAGCTTTACGAGCGGACTAGACACCGGGGAGCTGTCTTTT.

In this sample, this clonotype turned up many times. The chain has TRBV7-8 and TRBJ2-7; D could derive from TRBD1 or TRBD2 (5 bases each). The germline gives CDR1 SGHVS, CDR2 FQNEAQ. There are 14 residues in the CDR3. V lost 5 bases, J lost 3 bases, and 14 bases lay in between. The CDR3 region has the DNA TGTGCCAGCAGCCGGTCCGGGACCCACTACGAGCAGTACTTC. This translates into CASSRSGTHYEQYF.

This clonotype has a single count. The chain is built from TRBV7-9 and TRBJ2-7; 14 bases are shared with TRBD2. J was trimmed by 3 bases and V by 3 bases; bases with no gene match: 13. Germline V gives CDR1 SEHNR, CDR2 FQNEAQ (reference sequence). This CDR3 has 19 amino acids. The CDR3 nucleotides read TGTGCCAGCAGCTTTCCCGGGACTAGCGGGGGCCGTAGCTGCTACGAGCAGTACTTC. It specifies CASSFPGTSGGRSCYEQYF.

This clonotype appeared many times. This chain uses TRBV6-1 with TRBJ2-5; 12 positions match TRBD2. The CDR3 length is 16 residues. J gave up 4 bases and V 1 base, and 4 bases lay outside the gene matches. Germline assignment: CDR1 MNHNS and CDR2 SASEGT. The DNA for the CDR3 is TGTGCCAGCAGTGAAGGCCCTAGCGGGGGGGCAGAGACCCAGTACTTC. Translation: CASSEGPSGGAETQYF.

This clonotype was detected many times. This rearrangement joins TRBV11-3 to TRBJ2-2; D not resolved. Trimming pared 5 bases from V and 2 bases from J, leaving 6 bases between. CDR1 SGHNT and CDR2 YENEEA come from the germline V gene. This CDR3 region has 13 residues. The CDR3 is CASSIRNTGELFF. The CDR3 DNA reads TGTGCCAGCAGCATTAGAAACACCGGGGAGCTGTTTTTT. The whole variable domain, remainder taken from reference TRBV11-3 and TRBJ2-2, is EAGVVQSPRYKIIEKKQPVAFWCNPISGHNTLYWYLQNLGQGPELLIRYENEEAVDDSQLPKDRFSAERLKGVDSTLKIQPAELGDSAVYLCASSIRNTGELFFGEGSRLTVL.

The V and J genes are TRBV3-1 and TRBJ2-5; 10 positions agree with TRBD1. Germline CDR1 and CDR2: LGHDT and YNNKEL (reference sequence). The ends lost 2 bases at V and 12 bases at J; junction bases unmatched: 15. The CDR3 extends over 16 amino acids. Here the CDR3 DNA reads TGTGCCAGCAGCCAACACCCCTCGACAGGGGGCCCTTTTGAGTACTTC. Its translation: CASSQHPSTGGPFEYF.

The genes are TRBV12-3 or TRBV12-4 and TRBJ2-3, with unresolved D. CDR3 length: 12 amino acids. The ends were cut back, 8 bases at V and 2 bases at J, with 8 bases in the middle. The CDR3 region is CASRALTDTQYF. In nucleotides, the CDR3 is TGTGCCAGCCGGGCCCTCACAGATACGCAGTATTTT.

This clonotype was observed many times. The chain uses TRBV11-1 and TRBJ2-3, with TRBD1 matching over 9 bases. This CDR3 has 16 residues. Germline CDR1 reads SGHAT; CDR2 reads FQDESV (reference sequence). V trimming: 5 bases; J trimming: 2 bases; junction bases outside the gene matches: 8. The CDR3 is CASSPRDRATTDTQYF. CDR3 sequence (DNA): TGTGCCAGCAGCCCCCGGGACAGGGCAACCACAGATACGCAGTATTTT. The variable domain in full, completed from reference TRBV11-1 and TRBJ2-3, reads EAEVAQSPRYKITEKSQAVAFWCDPISGHATLYWYRQILGQGPELLVQFQDESVVDDSQLPKDRFSAERLKGVDSTLKIQPAELGDSAMYLCASSPRDRATTDTQYFGPGTRLTVL.

In its sample, this clonotype was seen a few times. The chain uses TRBV14 and TRBJ2-1; D uncertain. Germline V gives CDR1 SGHDN, CDR2 FVKESK. V gave up 0 bases and J gave up 7 bases, with 7 bases separating them. The CDR3 is made up of 13 amino acids. CDR3 protein: CASSQDQLNEQFF. The CDR3 nucleotides are TGTGCCAGCAGCCAAGATCAACTAAATGAGCAGTTCTTC. The full variable domain, with the rest looked up from reference TRBV14 and TRBJ2-1, is EAGVTQFPSHSVIEKGQTVTLRCDPISGHDNLYWYRRVMGKEIKFLLHFVKESKQDESGMPNNRFLAERTGGTYSTLKVQPAELEDSGVYFCASSQDQLNEQFFGPGTRLTVL.